Given below is one T cell receptor (beta chain) in context. The primer mix had 60 Vbeta and 13 Jbeta primers. The method was immunoSEQ multiplex PCR; TCRdb's version includes in-frame clones alone and lacks a portion of them. This table holds 150,000 or so clones, 80% found once. The V gene lost 3 bases and the J gene lost 7 bases, with 12 bases spanning the gap. The CDR3 is made up of 14 amino acids. Germline V gene sequence: CDR1 LNHDA, CDR2 SQIVND (reference sequence). This specimen comes from a study of cytomegalovirus exposure and HLA in healthy donors. Samples came from healthy bone marrow donors.

The V gene is TRBV19, the J gene TRBJ2-2; TRBD2 might be the D (6 bases). The clonotype originates from a woman aged 40 to 50 in good health and CMV-seronegative. Sequenced: PBMCs. This chain's CDR3 is CASSILQGLGELFF. CDR3 sequence (DNA): TGTGCCAGTAGTATCCTGCAGGGACTCGGGGAGCTGTTTTTT. Full variable domain (outside the CDR3, taken from reference TRBV19 and TRBJ2-2): DGGITQSPKYLFRKEGQNVTLSCEQNLNHDAMYWYRQDPGQGLRLIYYSQIVNDFQKGDIAEGYSVSREKKESFPLTVTSAQKNPTAFYLCASSILQGLGELFFGEGSRLTVL.